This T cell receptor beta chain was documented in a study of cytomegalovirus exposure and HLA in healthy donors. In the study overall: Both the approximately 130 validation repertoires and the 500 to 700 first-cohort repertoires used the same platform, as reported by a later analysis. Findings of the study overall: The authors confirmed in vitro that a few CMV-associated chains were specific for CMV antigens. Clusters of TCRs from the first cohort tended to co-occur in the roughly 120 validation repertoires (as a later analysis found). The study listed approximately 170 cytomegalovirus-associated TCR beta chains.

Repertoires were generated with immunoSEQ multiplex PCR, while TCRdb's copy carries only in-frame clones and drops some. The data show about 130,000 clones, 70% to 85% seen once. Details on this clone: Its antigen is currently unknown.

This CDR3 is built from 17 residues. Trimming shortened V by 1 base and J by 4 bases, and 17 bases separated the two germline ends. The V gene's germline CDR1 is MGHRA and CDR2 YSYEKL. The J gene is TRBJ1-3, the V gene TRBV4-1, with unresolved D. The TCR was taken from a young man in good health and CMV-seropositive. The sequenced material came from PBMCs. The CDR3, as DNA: TGCGCCAGCAGCCAAGGGGTCGGCTACTCGGGAGGAAACACCATATATTTT. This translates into CASSQGVGYSGGNTIYF.